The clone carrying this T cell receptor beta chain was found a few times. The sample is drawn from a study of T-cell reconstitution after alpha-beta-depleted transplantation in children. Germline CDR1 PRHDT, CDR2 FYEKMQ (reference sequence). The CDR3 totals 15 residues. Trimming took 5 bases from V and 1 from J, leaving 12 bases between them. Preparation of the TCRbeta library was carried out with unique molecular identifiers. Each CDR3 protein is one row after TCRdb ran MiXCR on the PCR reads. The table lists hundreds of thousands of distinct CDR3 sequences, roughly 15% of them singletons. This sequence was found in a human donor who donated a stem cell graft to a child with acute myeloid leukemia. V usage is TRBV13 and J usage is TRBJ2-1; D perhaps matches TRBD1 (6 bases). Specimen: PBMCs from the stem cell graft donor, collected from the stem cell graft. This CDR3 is CASSPRGRSYNEQFF. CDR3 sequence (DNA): TGTGCCAGCAGCCCCAGGGGCCGATCCTACAATGAGCAGTTCTTC. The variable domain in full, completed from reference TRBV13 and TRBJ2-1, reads AAGVIQSPRHLIKEKRETATLKCYPIPRHDTVYWYQQGPGQDPQFLISFYEKMQSDKGSIPDRFSAQQFSDYHSELNMSSLELGDSALYFCASSPRGRSYNEQFFGPGTRLTVL.